This T cell receptor beta chain stems from a study of T-cell memory formation after mild COVID-19 (dated by TCRdb to the early 2020s). About the investigation overall: Most TCR sequence clusters were specific to one of the two donors. Longitudinal TCRalpha and TCRbeta repertoire sequencing tracked T-cell clones expanding and contracting after mild COVID-19 in a couple of donors. The cohort comprised two young, previously healthy adult volunteers, one female and one male. Overall study outcomes, separate from this receptor: The study covered only a couple of mild cases, and larger cohorts including severe cases with pre-infection samples were considered necessary. Some responding clones were detected in pre-infection memory, which suggested that pre-existing cross-reactive memory T cells had joined the SARS-CoV-2 response. Contracting CD4+ clones turned up mainly in the CM and EM memory subsets, whereas EMRA was where CD8+ clones were enriched. Whether the second-wave clones peaking on day 37 were SARS-CoV-2 specific was not confirmed. Clones that contracted from day 15 to 85 showed balanced CD4/CD8 phenotypes, whereas a second wave of clones that expanded from day 15 to 37 leaned towards CD4+.

The sequencer was an Illumina NovaSeq 6000. cDNA libraries for TCRalpha and TCRbeta were prepared by 5'RACE using constant-segment primers, with sample barcodes and unique molecular identifiers added. Trizol reagent was used to extract RNA from every sample. The libraries were amplified in two PCR steps, and the second step added a second sample barcode and Illumina TruSeq adapters. The libraries were sequenced on an Illumina NovaSeq using 2 x 150 bp paired-end reads. The source study handled its data this way. With migec v1.2.7, reads were demultiplexed and then collapsed into UMI-guided consensus sequences. Using mixcr v2.1.11, UMI consensuses were aligned to TRA and TRB V and J templates and then assembled into clonotypes. A clonotype was counted as expanded or contracted only when both edgeR and NoisET called the clonotype significant, with the noise models trained on biological replicates. For edgeR calls, a false discovery rate-adjusted p below 0.01 and a log2 fold-change threshold of 1 were applied. PCA with hierarchical clustering of max-normalized trajectories of the 1000 most abundant clonotypes was used as exploratory dynamics analysis. The CD4 or CD8 phenotype of responding clones was assigned using the separately sequenced CD4+ and CD8+ repertoires. TCRdb trimmed the raw reads at Q25, called clones with MiXCR and kept productive beta chains. For every CDR3 protein sequence, its rows merge into one entry that carries the most common genes and DNA. The V and J calls and clone size are TCRdb's, not the authors'. Recorded for this sample are approximately 450,000 distinct CDR3 sequences; about 20% of them occurred a single time. The ten largest clones represent more than 9% of the sample.

With regard to this clonotype: What this receptor recognizes is not known. Base qualities are not recorded, but no much larger clone differs from it by a single base.

Ficoll-Paque density gradient centrifugation was used to isolate PBMCs. The germline V gene (reference sequence) sets CDR1 to DFQATT and CDR2 to SNEGSKA. The CDR3 covers 13 residues, taking in both the cysteine and the phenylalanine. Kept here is only the CDR3 DNA, which spans 39 bases and is read in frame from base 1. Relative to germline, V is missing 5 bases and J is missing 6 bases, with 8 bases of the junction outside any gene match. The sequence came from an adult woman who had mild COVID-19 (a few samples of this study predate the infection). The sample titles of this study are shuffled in the database, so cell type and time point are left out; the donor was told from shared clones. The sequence links TRBV20-1 to TRBJ2-7, and TRBD2 aligns with 9 junction nucleotides. The specimen was PBMCs or a T cell subset sorted from them (not recorded which). The base sequence is TGCAGTGCTCCCCGGACTAGCGCAGGCGAGCAGTACTTC. Translation gives CSAPRTSAGEQYF.